The 13 T cell receptor beta chains listed next were all sequenced from one sample in a study of patients and donors after allogeneic stem cell transplantation. In TCRdb, the RT-PCR reads were re-called with MiXCR into one record per CDR3 protein. The table includes 1,400 or so distinct CDR3 sequences, approximately 41% detected once. Material: blood, either unsorted or a sorted T cell fraction (not recorded which). These receptors all stem from a human donor who was either an allogeneic HSCT recipient or a stem cell or donor lymphocyte infusion donor (not recorded which). It is not recorded whose cells these are; they may come from a transplant donor.

This clonotype is large within its sample. The chain recombines TRBV11-2 with TRBJ2-3, with a possible D match to TRBD2 (6 bases). V lost 1 base and J lost 3, with 11 bases in between. Looked up from germline, CDR1 is SGHAT and CDR2 is FQNNGV. The CDR3 length is 15 residues. The CDR3 region has the DNA TGTGCCAGCAGCTTAGTCGCGGGATCGACAGATACGCAGTATTTT. Translation gives CASSLVAGSTDTQYF.

This clonotype was counted a few times. The CDR3 coding sequence is TGTGCCAGCAGCTTTCAGAACTACGAAGCTTTCTTT. Translation gives CASSFQNYEAFF. The rearrangement joins TRBV7-9 to TRBJ1-1; D gene unclear. There are 12 residues in the CDR3. Trimming removed 3 bases at V and 8 bases at J, with 10 bases between. CDR1 and CDR2 from the germline V gene are SEHNR and FQNEAQ (reference sequence).

The V and J genes are TRBV10-3 and TRBJ2-2; TRBD1 aligns across 10 bases. V trimming: 2 bases; J trimming: 7 bases; junction bases outside the gene matches: 7. The CDR3 is 16 amino acids. The germline V gene encodes CDR1 ENHRY and CDR2 SYGVKD. CDR3 DNA sequence: TGTGCCATCAGTGAGGCGACAGGGGGCGCGGGCGGGGAGCTGTTTTTT. Translating gives CAISEATGGAGGELFF.

The chain is built from TRBV7-6 and TRBJ2-1, with TRBD2 identical over 8 bases. There are 15 residues in the CDR3. Germline loops: CDR1 SGHVS, CDR2 FNYEAQ. After removal of 2 bases from V and 9 bases from J, the junction contained 9 bases not matched to a gene. CDR3 DNA sequence: TGTGCCAGCAGCTTAAATCCCGAAAGCGGGAGTGAGCAGTTCTTC. It is translated as CASSLNPESGSEQFF.

J is TRBJ1-1 and V is TRBV5-1, with a possible D match to TRBD1 (5 bases). The germline V gene has CDR1 SGHRS and CDR2 YFSETQ. With 4 bases removed from V and 1 base from J, the gap between germline ends came to 14 bases. The CDR3 length is 15 residues. CDR3 residues: CASSPMPGPNTEAFF. CDR3 bases: TGCGCCAGCAGCCCCATGCCAGGGCCGAACACTGAAGCTTTCTTT.

The chain uses TRBV11-2 and TRBJ2-1; D is unresolved. Trimming cost V 1 base and J 4 bases, with 11 bases left between them. Germline assignment: CDR1 SGHAT and CDR2 FQNNGV. The length of the CDR3 is 15 residues. DNA of the CDR3: TGTGCCAGCAGCTTAGTCCCCCTCGAATACAATGAGCAGTTCTTC. Encoded protein: CASSLVPLEYNEQFF.

This clonotype has a handful of counts. The gene calls are TRBV6-1 and TRBJ2-7; no firm D call. The CDR3 has 11 amino acids. The germline CDR1 and CDR2 sequences are MNHNS and SASEGT. Between the trimmed V and J ends, which lost 8 bases and 7 bases, there was a span of 12 bases. This CDR3 reads CASGQTGEQYF. The CDR3 DNA follows: TGTGCCAGCGGCCAGACGGGTGAGCAGTACTTC.

The chain combines TRBV2 with TRBJ1-1, with D perhaps matching TRBD1 (5 bases). Germline loops: CDR1 SNHLY, CDR2 FYNNEI. The germline V and J ends were trimmed by 6 bases and 1 base, with 12 bases remaining between them. This CDR3 is 14 amino acids long. CDR3 residues: CASSGDSRNTEAFF. CDR3 DNA sequence: TGTGCCAGCAGCGGCGACAGCCGGAACACTGAAGCTTTCTTT.

This clonotype came up a few times. This rearrangement joins TRBV7-6 to TRBJ2-3; maybe TRBD1 (5 bases). The germline V gene has CDR1 SGHVS and CDR2 FNYEAQ. The CDR3 totals 13 residues. V was cut by 6 bases and J by 4 bases, with 11 bases left in between. CDR3 nucleotides: TGTGCCAGCAGTTTCTCAGGGCCAGATACGCAGTATTTT. Protein sequence: CASSFSGPDTQYF.

V and J are TRBV5-5 and TRBJ2-6; weak D call: TRBD1 (6 bases). CDR3 length: 15 residues. Germline CDR1 reads SGHKS; CDR2 reads YYEKEE (reference sequence). V was shortened by 5 bases and J by 2 bases, with 11 bases between the two germline ends. CDR3 DNA: TGTGCCAGCAGTCCACAGGGTGCTGGGGCCAACGTCCTGACTTTC. This gives the protein CASSPQGAGANVLTF.

This clonotype has just a few counts. The V gene is TRBV11-2, the J gene TRBJ2-7; 7 bases are shared with TRBD1. The germline gives CDR1 SGHAT, CDR2 FQNNGV. V lost 5 bases, J lost 1 base, and 8 bases stayed unmatched. CDR3 size: 15 residues. In DNA form, the CDR3 reads TGTGCCAGCAGCCGCCCTGGGACAGCTTCCTACGAGCAGTACTTC. It translates to CASSRPGTASYEQYF. Together with reference TRBV11-2 and TRBJ2-7, the CDR3 gives the full variable domain: EAGVAQSPRYKIIEKRQSVAFWCNPISGHATLYWYQQILGQGPKLLIQFQNNGVVDDSQLPKDRFSAERLKGVDSTLKIQPAKLEDSAVYLCASSRPGTASYEQYFGPGTRLTVT.

J is TRBJ2-7 and V is TRBV24-1, with D possibly TRBD2 on 5 matching bases. V lost 4 bases and J lost 4, with 13 bases in between. Per the germline V gene, CDR1 is KGHDR and CDR2 is SFDVKD. The CDR3 sequence is 14 residues long. CDR3 sequence: CATSESGRPYEQYF. For the CDR3, the DNA is TGTGCCACCAGTGAAAGCGGCCGCCCTTACGAGCAGTACTTC.

This clonotype was found a few times. The chain employs TRBV29-1 and TRBJ1-2; 7 positions match TRBD1. J lost 6 bases, V lost 7 bases, and 8 bases had no gene match. Germline lookup yields CDR1 SQVTM and CDR2 ANQGSEA. The CDR3 loop spans 12 amino acids. The CDR3 sequence: CSAETGLDGYTF. Written as DNA, the CDR3 is TGCAGCGCCGAGACAGGGTTGGATGGCTACACCTTC.